This paragraph reports one T cell receptor beta chain. The target antigen is unknown. Trimming left V 5 bases short and J 7 bases short, with 17 bases between. This CDR3 comprises 14 residues. Germline V gene lookup returns CDR1 SGHTA and CDR2 FQGNSA. Genomic DNA was the PCR template. Multiplex PCR with 30 forward and 13 reverse primers amplified the TCR beta CDR3. MiXCR, run by TCRdb on the multiplex PCR reads, gives a single entry per CDR3 protein. The sample has more than 250,000 distinct CDR3 sequences; more than 45% are singletons. The data derive from a study of type 1 and type 2 diabetes patients. Study information: The cohort mixed type 1 diabetes, type 2 diabetes and nondiabetic donors. Study-wide results and limits: Age and gender were not matched between study groups, possibly biasing interpretation. Between type 2 diabetes and control samples, V and J usage averaged roughly 0.97 correlation. Some T1D-only expanded clones might appear in more T2D or control samples.

The origin of this receptor is a man between 18 and 29 years old with type 2 diabetes. J is TRBJ1-1 and V is TRBV7-2; D may be TRBD1 (5 bases). Sequenced material: peripheral blood mononuclear cells (PBMCs). CDR3 sequence reads: CASSLESRAGEAFF. The DNA of the CDR3 is TGTGCCAGCAGCCTCGAGTCCAGGGCAGGTGAAGCTTTCTTT.